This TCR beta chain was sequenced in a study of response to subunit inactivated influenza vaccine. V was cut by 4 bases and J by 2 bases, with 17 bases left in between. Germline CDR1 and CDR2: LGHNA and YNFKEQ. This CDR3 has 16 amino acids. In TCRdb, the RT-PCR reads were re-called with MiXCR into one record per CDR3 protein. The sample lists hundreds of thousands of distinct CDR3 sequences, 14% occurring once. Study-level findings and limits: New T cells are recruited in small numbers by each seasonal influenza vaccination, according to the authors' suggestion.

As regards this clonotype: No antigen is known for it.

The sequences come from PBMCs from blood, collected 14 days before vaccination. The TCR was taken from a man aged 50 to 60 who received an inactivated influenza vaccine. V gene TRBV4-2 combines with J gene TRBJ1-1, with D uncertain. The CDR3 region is CASSPYPLDGNTEAFF. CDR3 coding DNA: TGTGCCAGCAGCCCCTACCCCCTCGACGGTAACACTGAAGCTTTCTTT.